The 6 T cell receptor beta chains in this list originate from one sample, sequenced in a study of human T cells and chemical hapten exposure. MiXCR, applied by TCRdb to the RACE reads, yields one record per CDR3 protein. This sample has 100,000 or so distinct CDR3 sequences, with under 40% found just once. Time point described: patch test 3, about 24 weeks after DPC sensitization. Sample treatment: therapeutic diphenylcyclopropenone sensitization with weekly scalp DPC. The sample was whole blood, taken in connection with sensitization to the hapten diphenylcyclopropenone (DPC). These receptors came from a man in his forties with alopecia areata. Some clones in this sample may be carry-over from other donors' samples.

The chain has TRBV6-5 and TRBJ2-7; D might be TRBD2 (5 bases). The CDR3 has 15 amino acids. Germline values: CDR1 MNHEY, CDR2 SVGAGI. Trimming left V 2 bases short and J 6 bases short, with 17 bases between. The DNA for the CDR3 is TGTGCCAGCAGTTACATCCGGGGTTTAAGTTCCGAGCAGTACTTC. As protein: CASSYIRGLSSEQYF.

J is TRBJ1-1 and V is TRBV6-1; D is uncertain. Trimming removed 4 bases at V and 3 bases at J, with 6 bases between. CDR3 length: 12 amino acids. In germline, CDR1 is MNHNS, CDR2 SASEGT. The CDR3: CASSVMDTEAFF. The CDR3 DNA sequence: TGTGCCAGCAGTGTAATGGACACTGAAGCTTTCTTT.

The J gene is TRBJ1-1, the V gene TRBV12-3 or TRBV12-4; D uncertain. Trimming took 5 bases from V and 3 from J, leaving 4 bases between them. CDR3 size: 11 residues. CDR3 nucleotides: TGTGCCAGCAGTCGATACACTGAAGCTTTCTTT. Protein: CASSRYTEAFF.

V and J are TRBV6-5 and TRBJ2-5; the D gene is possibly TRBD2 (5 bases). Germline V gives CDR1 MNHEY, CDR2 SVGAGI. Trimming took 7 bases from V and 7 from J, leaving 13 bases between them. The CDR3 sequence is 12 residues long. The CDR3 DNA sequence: TGTGCCAGCAAATCAGGCGGGTGGACCCAGTACTTC. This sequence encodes CASKSGGWTQYF.

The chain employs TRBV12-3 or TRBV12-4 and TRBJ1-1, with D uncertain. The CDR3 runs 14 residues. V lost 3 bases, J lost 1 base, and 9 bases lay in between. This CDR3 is CASSFEGRNTEAFF. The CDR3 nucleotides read TGTGCCAGCAGTTTTGAGGGAAGGAACACTGAAGCTTTCTTT.

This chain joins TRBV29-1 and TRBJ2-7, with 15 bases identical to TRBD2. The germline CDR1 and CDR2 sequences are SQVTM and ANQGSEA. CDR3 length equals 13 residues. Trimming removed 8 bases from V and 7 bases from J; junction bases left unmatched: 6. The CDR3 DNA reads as TGCAGCTCTCGGACTAGCGGGAGGGCAGAGCAGTACGTC. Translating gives CSSRTSGRAEQYV.